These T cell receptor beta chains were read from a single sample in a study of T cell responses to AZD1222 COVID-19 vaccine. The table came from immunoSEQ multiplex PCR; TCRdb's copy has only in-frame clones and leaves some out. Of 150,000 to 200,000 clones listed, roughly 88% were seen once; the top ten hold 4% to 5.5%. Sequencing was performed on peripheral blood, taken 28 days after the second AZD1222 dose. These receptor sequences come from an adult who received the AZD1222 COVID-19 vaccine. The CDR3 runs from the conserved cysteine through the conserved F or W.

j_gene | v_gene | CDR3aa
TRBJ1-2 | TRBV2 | CASDYSGGKGYTF
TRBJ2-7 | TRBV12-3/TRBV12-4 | CASRSAGVAQYF
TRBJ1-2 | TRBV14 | CASSQDPRSWGYTF
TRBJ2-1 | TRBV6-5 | CASRPSEGGGNEQFF
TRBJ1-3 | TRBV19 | CASSTNGRSSGNTIYF
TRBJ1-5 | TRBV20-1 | CSASGLRDLQPQHF
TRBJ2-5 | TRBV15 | CATRDRGGETQYF
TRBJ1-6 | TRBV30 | CAWNKASSYNSPLHF
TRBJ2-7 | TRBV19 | CASSIGTVPVMVF
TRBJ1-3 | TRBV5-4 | CASSIGTQNTIYF
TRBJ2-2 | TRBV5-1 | CASSLEGAGTGELFF
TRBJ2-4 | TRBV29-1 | CSAGIAKNIQYF
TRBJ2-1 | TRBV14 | CASSQWGRTYNEQFF
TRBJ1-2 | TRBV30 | CAWSPLLGTAFYGYTF
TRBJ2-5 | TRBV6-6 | CASSWGRLAGQETQYF
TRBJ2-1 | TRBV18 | CASSGLATYNEQFF
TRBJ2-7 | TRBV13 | CASSLGQASSYEQYF
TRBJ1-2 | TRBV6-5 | CASSYRATMNYGYTF
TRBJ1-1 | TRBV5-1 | CASSLGGLPSTEAFF
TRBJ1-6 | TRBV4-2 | CASSQEDGDNSPLHF
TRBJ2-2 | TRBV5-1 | CASSFRTSDTGELFF
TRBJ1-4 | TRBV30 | CAWRQDWEVNEKLFF
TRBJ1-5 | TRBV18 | CASSPRVGGQPQHF
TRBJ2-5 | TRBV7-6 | CASSSPRGLQETQYF
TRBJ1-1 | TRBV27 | CASSLQRGQGNTEAFF
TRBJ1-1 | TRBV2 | CASKQDTGGWTEAFF
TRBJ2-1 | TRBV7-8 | CASSRQRDREQFF
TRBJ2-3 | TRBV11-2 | CASSLAAGGSTDTQYF
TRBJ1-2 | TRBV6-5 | CASSSGLHGYTF
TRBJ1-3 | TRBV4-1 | CASSQAQVSGNTIYF
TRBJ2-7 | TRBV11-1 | CASSPGVVGYEQYF
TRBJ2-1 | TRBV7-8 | CASVGRVSGASYNEQFF
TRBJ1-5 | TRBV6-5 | CASDLTGNQPQHF
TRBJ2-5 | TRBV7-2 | CASSSSSETQYF
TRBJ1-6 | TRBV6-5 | CASSLGAAGNSPLHF
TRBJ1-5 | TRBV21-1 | CASSKVGHIANQPQHF
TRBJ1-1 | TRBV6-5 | CASSYSTPGVGTEAFF
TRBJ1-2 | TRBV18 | CASSPDRDGYTF
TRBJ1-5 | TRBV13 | CASSSWGASGNQPQHF
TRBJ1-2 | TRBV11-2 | CASSLDQTFWGYTF